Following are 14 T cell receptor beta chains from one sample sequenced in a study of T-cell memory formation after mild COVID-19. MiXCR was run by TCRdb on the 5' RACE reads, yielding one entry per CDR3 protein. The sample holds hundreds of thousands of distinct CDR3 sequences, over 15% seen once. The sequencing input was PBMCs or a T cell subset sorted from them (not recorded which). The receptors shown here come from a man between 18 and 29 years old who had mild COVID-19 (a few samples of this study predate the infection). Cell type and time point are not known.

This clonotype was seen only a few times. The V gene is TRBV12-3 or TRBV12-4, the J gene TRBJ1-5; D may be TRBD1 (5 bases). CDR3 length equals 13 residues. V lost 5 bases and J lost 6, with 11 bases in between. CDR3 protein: CASSRDQGQPQHF. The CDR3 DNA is TGTGCCAGCAGTCGGGATCAGGGTCAGCCCCAGCATTTT.

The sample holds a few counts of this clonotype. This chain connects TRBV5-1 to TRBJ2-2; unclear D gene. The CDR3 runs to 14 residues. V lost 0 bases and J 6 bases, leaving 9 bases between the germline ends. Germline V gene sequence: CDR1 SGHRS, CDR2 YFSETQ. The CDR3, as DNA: TGCGCCAGCAGCTTGGTGTATGGGGCCGGGGAGCTGTTTTTT. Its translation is CASSLVYGAGELFF.

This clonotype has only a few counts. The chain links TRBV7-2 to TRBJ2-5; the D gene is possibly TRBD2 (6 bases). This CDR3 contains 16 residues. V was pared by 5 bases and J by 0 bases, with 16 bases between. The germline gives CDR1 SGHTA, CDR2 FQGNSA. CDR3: CASSPDFGGYQETQYF. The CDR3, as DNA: TGTGCCAGCAGCCCCGACTTTGGAGGGTACCAAGAGACCCAGTACTTC.

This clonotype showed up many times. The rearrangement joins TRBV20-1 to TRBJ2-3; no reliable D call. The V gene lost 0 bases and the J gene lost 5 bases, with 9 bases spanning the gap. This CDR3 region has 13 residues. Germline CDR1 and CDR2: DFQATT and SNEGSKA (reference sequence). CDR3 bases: TGCAGTGCTAGAGATTACGAACGAGATACGCAGTATTTT. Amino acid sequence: CSARDYERDTQYF.

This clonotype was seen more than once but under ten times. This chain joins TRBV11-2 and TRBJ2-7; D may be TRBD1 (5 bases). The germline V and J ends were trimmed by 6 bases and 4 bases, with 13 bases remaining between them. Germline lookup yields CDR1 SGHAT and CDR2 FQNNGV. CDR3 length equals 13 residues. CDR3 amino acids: CASSLGAGYEQYV. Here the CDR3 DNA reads TGTGCCAGCAGTCTAGGGGCAGGATACGAGCAGTACGTC.

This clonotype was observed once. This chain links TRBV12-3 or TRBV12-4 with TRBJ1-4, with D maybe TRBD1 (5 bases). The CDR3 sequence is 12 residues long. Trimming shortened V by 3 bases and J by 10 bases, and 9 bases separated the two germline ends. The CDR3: CASSFAGGKLFF. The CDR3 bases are TGTGCCAGCAGTTTTGCCGGGGGAAAACTGTTTTTT.

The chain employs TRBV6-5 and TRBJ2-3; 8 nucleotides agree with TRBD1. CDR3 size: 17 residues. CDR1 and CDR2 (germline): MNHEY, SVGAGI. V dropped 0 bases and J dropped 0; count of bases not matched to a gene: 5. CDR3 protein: CASSYSRQGSSTDTQYF. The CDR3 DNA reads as TGTGCCAGCAGTTACTCGAGACAGGGGAGCAGCACAGATACGCAGTATTTT.

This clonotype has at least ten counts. The CDR3, as DNA: TGTGCCAGCAGCATCCGGACAGGCAGGCTCAATTCACCCCTCCACTTT. It is translated as CASSIRTGRLNSPLHF. The chain uses TRBV7-2 and TRBJ1-6, with 7 bases fitting TRBD1. Looked up from germline, CDR1 is SGHTA and CDR2 is FQGNSA. The CDR3 sequence is 16 residues long. The junction had 11 bases not matched to a gene; V was cut back by 5 bases and J by 7 bases.

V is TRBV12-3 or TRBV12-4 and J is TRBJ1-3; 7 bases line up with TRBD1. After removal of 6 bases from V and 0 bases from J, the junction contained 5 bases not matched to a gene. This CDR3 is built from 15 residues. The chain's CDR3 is CASSNRGPSGNTIYF. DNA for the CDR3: TGTGCCAGCAGCAACAGGGGACCCTCTGGAAACACCATATATTTT.

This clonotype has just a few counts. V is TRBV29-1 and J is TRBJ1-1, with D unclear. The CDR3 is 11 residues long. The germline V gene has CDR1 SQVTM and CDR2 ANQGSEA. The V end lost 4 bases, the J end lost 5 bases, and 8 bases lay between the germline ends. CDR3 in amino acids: CSVGDGTEAFF. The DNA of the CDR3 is TGCAGCGTTGGCGACGGGACTGAAGCTTTCTTT.

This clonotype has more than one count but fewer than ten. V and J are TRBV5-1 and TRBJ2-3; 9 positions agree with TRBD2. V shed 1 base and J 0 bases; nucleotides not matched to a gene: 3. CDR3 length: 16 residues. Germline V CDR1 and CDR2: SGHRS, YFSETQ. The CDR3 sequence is CASSLRSGGSTDTQYF. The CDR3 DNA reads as TGCGCCAGCAGCTTGAGGAGCGGGGGGAGCACAGATACGCAGTATTTT.

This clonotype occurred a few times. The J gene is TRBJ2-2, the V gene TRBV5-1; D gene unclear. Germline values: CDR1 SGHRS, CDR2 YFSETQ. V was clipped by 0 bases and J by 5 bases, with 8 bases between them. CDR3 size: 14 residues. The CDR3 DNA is TGCGCCAGCAGCTTGGTGCCCGAAACCGGGGAGCTGTTTTTT. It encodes CASSLVPETGELFF.

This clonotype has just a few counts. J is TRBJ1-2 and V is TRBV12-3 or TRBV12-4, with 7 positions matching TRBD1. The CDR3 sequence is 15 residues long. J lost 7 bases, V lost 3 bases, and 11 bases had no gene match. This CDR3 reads CASSFLVRGLGGYTF. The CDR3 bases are TGTGCCAGCAGTTTTCTGGTCAGGGGGTTGGGTGGCTACACCTTC.

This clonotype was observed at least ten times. CDR3: CASSLSLAGGANEQFF. CDR3 nucleotide sequence: TGCGCCAGCAGCTTGTCCCTAGCGGGGGGTGCGAATGAGCAGTTCTTC. The chain links TRBV5-1 to TRBJ2-1; TRBD2 aligns across 11 bases. V lost 1 base and J lost 7; bases outside the gene matches: 7. The V gene's germline CDR1 is SGHRS and CDR2 YFSETQ. The CDR3 has 16 amino acids.